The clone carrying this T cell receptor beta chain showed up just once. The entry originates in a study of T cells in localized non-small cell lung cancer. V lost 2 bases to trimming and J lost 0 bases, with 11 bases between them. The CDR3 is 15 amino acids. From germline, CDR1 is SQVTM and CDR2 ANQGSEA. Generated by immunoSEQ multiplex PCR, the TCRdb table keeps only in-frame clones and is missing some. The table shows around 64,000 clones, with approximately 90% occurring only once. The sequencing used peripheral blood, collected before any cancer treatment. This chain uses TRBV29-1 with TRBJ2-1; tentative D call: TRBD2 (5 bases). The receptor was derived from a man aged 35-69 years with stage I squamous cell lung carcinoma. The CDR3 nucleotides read TGCAGCGTTGAAAATACGGGGAGCTCCTACAATGAGCAGTTCTTC. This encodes CSVENTGSSYNEQFF.